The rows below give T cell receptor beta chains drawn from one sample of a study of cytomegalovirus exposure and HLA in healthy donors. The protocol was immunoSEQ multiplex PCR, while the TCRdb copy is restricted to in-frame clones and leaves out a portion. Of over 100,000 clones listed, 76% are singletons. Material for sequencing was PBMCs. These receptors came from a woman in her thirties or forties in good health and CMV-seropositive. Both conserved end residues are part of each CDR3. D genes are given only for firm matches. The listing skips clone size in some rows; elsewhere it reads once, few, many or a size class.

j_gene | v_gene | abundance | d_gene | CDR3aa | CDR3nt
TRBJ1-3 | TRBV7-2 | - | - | CASKPSLSWGVDTIYF | TGTGCCAGCAAGCCCTCCCTTAGTTGGGGGGTTGACACCATATATTTT
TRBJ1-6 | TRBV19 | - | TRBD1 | CASTGTAYNSPLHF | TGTGCCAGCACCGGGACAGCTTATAATTCACCCCTCCACTTT
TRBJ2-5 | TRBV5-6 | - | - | CASSLGGLETQYF | TGTGCCAGCAGCTTAGGGGGTCTAGAGACCCAGTACTTC
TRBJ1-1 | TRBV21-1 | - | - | CASSQQGANTEAFF | TGTGCCAGCAGCCAGCAGGGGGCTAACACTGAAGCTTTCTTT
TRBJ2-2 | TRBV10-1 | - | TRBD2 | CASSDPGLAGTGELFF | TGCGCCAGCAGCGACCCGGGACTAGCGGGCACCGGGGAGCTGTTTTTT
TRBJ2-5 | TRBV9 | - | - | CASTPRWGGETQYF | TGTGCCAGCACCCCAAGGTGGGGAGGAGAGACCCAGTACTTC
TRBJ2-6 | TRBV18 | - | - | CASSPPPSGANVLTF | TGTGCCAGCTCACCTCCTCCCTCTGGGGCCAACGTCCTGACTTTC
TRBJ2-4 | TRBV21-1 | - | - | CASGQGLAKNIQYF | TGTGCCAGCGGCCAGGGACTAGCCAAAAACATTCAGTACTTC
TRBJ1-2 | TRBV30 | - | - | CAWARGRVNYGYTF | TGTGCCTGGGCTAGAGGGAGGGTTAACTATGGCTACACCTTC
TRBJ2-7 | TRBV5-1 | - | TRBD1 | CASRGQGRYEQYF | TGCGCCAGCAGGGGACAGGGGAGATACGAGCAGTACTTC
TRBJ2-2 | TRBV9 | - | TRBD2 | CASSVGPPVAGGVGELFF | TGTGCCAGCAGCGTAGGTCCCCCGGTAGCGGGGGGAGTGGGGGAGCTGTTTTTT
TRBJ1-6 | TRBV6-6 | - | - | CASSTLRAGSPLHF | TGTGCCAGCAGTACCCTGAGGGCGGGGTCACCCCTCCACTTT
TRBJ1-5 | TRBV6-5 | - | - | CATSSAPNSNQPQHF | TGTGCCACCTCAAGTGCCCCTAATAGCAATCAGCCCCAGCATTTT
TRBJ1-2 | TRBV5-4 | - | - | CASSFPPGASGYTF | TGTGCCAGCAGCTTTCCCCCAGGGGCGAGTGGCTACACCTTC
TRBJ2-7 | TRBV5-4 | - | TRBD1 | CASSLDRANEQYF | TGTGCCAGCAGCCTGGACAGGGCCAACGAGCAGTACTTC
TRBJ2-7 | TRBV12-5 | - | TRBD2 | CASGFGTGLATYEQYF | TGTGCTAGTGGTTTTGGAACGGGACTAGCGACCTACGAGCAGTACTTC
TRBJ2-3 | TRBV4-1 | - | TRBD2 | CASSQEIGLAEIDTQYF | TGCGCCAGCAGCCAAGAAATTGGACTAGCGGAAATAGATACGCAGTATTTT
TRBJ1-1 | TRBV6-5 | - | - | CASSPGTPPEAFF | TGTGCCAGCAGTCCCGGGACACCCCCTGAAGCTTTCTTT
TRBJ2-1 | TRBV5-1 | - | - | CASSSGGFNNEQFF | TGCGCCAGCAGTTCCGGAGGGTTTAACAATGAGCAGTTCTTC
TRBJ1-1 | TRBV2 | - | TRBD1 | CASSESRTGPDTEAFF | TGTGCCAGCAGTGAATCCCGGACAGGCCCGGACACTGAAGCTTTCTTT
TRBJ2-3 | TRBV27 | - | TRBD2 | CASRAGGSTDTQYF | TGTGCCAGCAGGGCGGGGGGGAGCACAGATACGCAGTATTTT
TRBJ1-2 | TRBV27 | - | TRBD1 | CASSRTGNYGYTF | TGTGCCAGCAGCCGGACAGGGAACTATGGCTACACCTTC
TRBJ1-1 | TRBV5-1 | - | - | CASSPSTVNTEAFF | TGCGCCAGCAGCCCCTCGACAGTGAACACTGAAGCTTTCTTT
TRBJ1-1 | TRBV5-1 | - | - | CASKGRSGNTEAFF | TGCGCCAGCAAGGGCCGGAGCGGAAACACTGAAGCTTTCTTT
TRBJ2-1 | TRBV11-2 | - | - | CASSLDGMGGRDEQFF | TGTGCCAGCAGCTTAGACGGGATGGGGGGTAGGGATGAGCAGTTCTTC
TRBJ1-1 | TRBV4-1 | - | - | CASSQAWRDTEAFF | TGCGCCAGCAGCCAAGCGTGGCGGGACACTGAAGCTTTCTTT
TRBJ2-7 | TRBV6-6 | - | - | CASSPTTSYEQYF | TGTGCCAGCAGTCCTACTACTTCCTACGAGCAGTACTTC
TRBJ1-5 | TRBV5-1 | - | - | CASSFVSGQPQHF | TGCGCCAGCAGCTTCGTGTCAGGTCAGCCCCAGCATTTT
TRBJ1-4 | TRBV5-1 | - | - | CASSLPSLSRIEKLFF | TGCGCCAGCAGCTTGCCTAGTCTTAGTAGAATTGAAAAACTGTTTTTT
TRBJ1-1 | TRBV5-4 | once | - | CASSSRPGTEAFF | TGTGCCAGCAGCTCCCGTCCGGGAACTGAAGCTTTCTTT
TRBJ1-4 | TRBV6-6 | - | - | CASSPGSRAKEKLFF | TGTGCCAGCAGCCCCGGGAGCAGGGCCAAGGAAAAACTGTTTTTT
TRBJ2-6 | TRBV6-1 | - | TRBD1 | CASSEAVGGTGSTGANVLTF | TGTGCCAGCAGTGAGGCGGTTGGGGGGACAGGGTCTACTGGGGCCAACGTCCTGACTTTC
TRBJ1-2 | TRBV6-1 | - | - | CASSLNQYGYTF | TGTGCCAGCAGTTTAAATCAGTATGGCTACACCTTC